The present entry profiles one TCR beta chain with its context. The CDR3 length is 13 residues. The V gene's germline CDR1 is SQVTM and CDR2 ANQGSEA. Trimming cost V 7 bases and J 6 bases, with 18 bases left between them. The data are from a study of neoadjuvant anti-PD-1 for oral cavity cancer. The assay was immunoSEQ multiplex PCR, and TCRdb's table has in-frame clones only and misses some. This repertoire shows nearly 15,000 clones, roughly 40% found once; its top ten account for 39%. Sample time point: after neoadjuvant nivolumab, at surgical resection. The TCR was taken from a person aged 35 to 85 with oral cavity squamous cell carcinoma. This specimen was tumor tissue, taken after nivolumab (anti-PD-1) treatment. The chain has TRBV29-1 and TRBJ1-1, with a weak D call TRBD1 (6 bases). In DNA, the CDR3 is TGCAGCGCCCACGGGGGGGCGAGGGCTGAAGCTTTCTTT. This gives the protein CSAHGGARAEAFF.